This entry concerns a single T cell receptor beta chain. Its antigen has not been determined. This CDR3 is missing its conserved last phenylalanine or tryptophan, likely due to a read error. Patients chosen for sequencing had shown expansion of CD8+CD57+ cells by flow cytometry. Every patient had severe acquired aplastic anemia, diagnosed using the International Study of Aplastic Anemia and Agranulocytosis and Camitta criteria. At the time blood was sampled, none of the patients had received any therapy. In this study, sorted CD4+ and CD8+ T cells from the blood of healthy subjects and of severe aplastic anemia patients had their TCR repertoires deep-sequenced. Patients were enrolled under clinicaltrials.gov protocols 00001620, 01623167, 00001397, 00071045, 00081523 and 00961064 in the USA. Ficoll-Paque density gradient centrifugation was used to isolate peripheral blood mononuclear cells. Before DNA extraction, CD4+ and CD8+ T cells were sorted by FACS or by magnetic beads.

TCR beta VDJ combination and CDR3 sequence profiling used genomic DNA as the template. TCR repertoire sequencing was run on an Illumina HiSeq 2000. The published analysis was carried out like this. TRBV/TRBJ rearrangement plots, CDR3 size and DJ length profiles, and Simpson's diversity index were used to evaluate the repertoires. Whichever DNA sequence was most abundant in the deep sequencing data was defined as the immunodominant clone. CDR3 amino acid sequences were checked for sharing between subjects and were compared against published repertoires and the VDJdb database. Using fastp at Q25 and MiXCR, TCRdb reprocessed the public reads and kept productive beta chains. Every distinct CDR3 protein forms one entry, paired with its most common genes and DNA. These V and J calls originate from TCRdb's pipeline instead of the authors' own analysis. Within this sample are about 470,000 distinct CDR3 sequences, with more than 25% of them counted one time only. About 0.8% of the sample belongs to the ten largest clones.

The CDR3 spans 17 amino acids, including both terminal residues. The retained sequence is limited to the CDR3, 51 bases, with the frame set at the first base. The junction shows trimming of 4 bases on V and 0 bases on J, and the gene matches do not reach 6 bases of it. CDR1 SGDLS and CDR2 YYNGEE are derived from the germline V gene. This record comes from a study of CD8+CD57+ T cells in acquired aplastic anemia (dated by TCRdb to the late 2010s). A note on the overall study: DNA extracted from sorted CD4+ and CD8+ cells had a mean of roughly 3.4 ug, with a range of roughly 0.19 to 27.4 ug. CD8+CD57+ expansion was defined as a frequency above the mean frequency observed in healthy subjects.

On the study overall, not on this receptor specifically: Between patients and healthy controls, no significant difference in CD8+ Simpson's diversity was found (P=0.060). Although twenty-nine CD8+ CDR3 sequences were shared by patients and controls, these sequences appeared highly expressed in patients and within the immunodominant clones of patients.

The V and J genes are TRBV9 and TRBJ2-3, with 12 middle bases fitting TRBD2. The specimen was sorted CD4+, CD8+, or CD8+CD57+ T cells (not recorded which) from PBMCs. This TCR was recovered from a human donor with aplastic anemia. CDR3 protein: CASSPGLAGTSTDTQYL. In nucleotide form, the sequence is TGTGCCAGCAGCCCTGGACTAGCGGGAACTAGCACAGATACGCAGTATCTT.